Listed below are T cell receptor beta chains from one sample, sequenced in a study of shared clonotypes between healthy human individuals. The method was immunoSEQ multiplex PCR; TCRdb's version includes in-frame clones alone and lacks a portion of them. In the table there are roughly 2.5 million clones, more than 80% of which are singletons. The sample was naive CD4+ T cells sorted from blood. These receptors came from a man between 18 and 29 years old in good health. CDR3s include the opening cysteine and the closing phenylalanine or tryptophan. Fields, in order: clone size, J gene, V gene, D gene, CDR3 DNA, CDR3 protein. D genes are given only for firm matches. Size is omitted from some rows. Given values are once, few, many or a class for expanded clones.

-,TRBJ2-1,TRBV9,TRBD2,TGTGCCAGCAGTCCCCCTAGCGGGGGGCCCCATGAGCAGTTCTTC,CASSPPSGGPHEQFF
-,TRBJ2-7,TRBV5-6,-,TGTGCCAGCAGCCGATCCGGGACGGACTACGAGCAGTACTTC,CASSRSGTDYEQYF
-,TRBJ2-1,TRBV5-4,TRBD2,TGTGCCAGCAGCTACGCCGGGGCTAGCGGCTACAATGAGCAGTTCTTC,CASSYAGASGYNEQFF
once,TRBJ2-1,TRBV30,-,TGTGCCTGGAGTGCAAGCTCCTACAATGAGCAGTTCTTC,CAWSASSYNEQFF
-,TRBJ2-7,TRBV11-2,-,TGTGCCAGCAGCTTAGGTATAAAAGACTACGAGCAGTACTTC,CASSLGIKDYEQYF
-,TRBJ1-2,TRBV5-4,-,TGTGCCAGCAGCTTGTCCAGGTATAACTATGGCTACACCTTC,CASSLSRYNYGYTF
-,TRBJ2-7,TRBV2,TRBD2,TGTGCCAGCAGTGAGGTTAGACTAGCGGGAGGGCCGGGTGAGCAGTACTTC,CASSEVRLAGGPGEQYF
-,TRBJ2-5,TRBV4-1,-,TGCGCCAGCAGCCAACCCCTGACAGGATCTCGGTACTTC,CASSQPLTGSRYF
once,TRBJ2-7,TRBV2,TRBD1,TGTGCCAGCAGTGGACAGGGGGCGGGGGAGCAGTACTTC,CASSGQGAGEQYF
-,TRBJ1-2,TRBV5-1,-,TGCGCCAGCAGCTGGCAGACAGACCAAGGTGGCTACACCTTC,CASSWQTDQGGYTF
-,TRBJ1-4,TRBV10-3,-,TGTGCCACCGGGACCGGGGTCGAGGAAAAACTGTTTTTT,CATGTGVEEKLFF
-,TRBJ1-2,TRBV5-1,TRBD1,TGCGCCAGCAGAACCGGGACAGGGAACGGCTACACCTTC,CASRTGTGNGYTF
-,TRBJ2-3,TRBV4-1,TRBD2,TGCGCCAGCAGTCGCGGGGGGCGAGGAGATACGCAGTATTTT,CASSRGGRGDTQYF
once,TRBJ1-2,TRBV25-1,-,TGTGCCAGCACGTGGGGTCTCGGCTACACCTTC,CASTWGLGYTF
-,TRBJ1-6,TRBV6-6,TRBD1,TGTGCCAGCAGATCCGGACAGGTAGACAATTCACCCCTCCACTTT,CASRSGQVDNSPLHF
-,TRBJ1-5,TRBV7-2,-,TGTGCCAGCAGCTTAGATAGCCTAAATCAGCCCCAGCATTTT,CASSLDSLNQPQHF
-,TRBJ2-7,TRBV28,-,TGTGCCAGCAAGGGGCAGACCTACTACGAGCAGTACTTC,CASKGQTYYEQYF
-,TRBJ2-5,TRBV6-1,TRBD2,TGTGCCAGCAGACCGGGGGGGGTTCAAGAGACCCAGTACTTC,CASRPGGVQETQYF
-,TRBJ2-6,TRBV19,-,TGTGCCAGTAGTCCCGCCCCGGGACCCGGGGCCAACGTCCTGACTTTC,CASSPAPGPGANVLTF
-,TRBJ2-5,TRBV5-1,TRBD1,TGCGCCAGCAGCACTGGACAGGGGTCTCAAGAGACCCAGTACTTC,CASSTGQGSQETQYF
-,TRBJ1-5,TRBV7-2,-,TGTGCCAGCAGCTTTATTGAGGGTCAGCCCCAGCATTTT,CASSFIEGQPQHF
-,TRBJ2-7,TRBV30,-,TGTGCCTTCTCTCCTCGGACTTACGAGCAGTACTTC,CAFSPRTYEQYF
-,TRBJ2-2,TRBV7-6,TRBD2,TGTGCCAGCAGCTCACTAGCGGGGGTTAGCACCGGGGAGCTGTTTTTT,CASSSLAGVSTGELFF
-,TRBJ1-3,TRBV6-5,-,TGTGCCAGCAGGAGGGGACCCTCTGGAAACACCATATATTTT,CASRRGPSGNTIYF
-,TRBJ1-1,TRBV29-1,-,TGCAGCGGTTTTGGAAGCACTGAAGCTTTCTTT,CSGFGSTEAFF
-,TRBJ1-2,TRBV7-9,-,TGTGCCAGCAGCTTAGGAGGCACCTCCTTGGGCGGCTACACCTTC,CASSLGGTSLGGYTF
-,TRBJ1-2,TRBV9,TRBD1,TGTGCCAGCAGCGACCACGACAGGGGATCCTATGGCTACACCTTC,CASSDHDRGSYGYTF
-,TRBJ1-2,TRBV27,-,TGTGCCAGCAGCCCGGGCCCCCCGGGGGGCTACACCTTC,CASSPGPPGGYTF
-,TRBJ1-2,TRBV10-3,-,TGTGCCATCAGTGAGAGTCCTGAAATCTATGGCTACACCTTC,CAISESPEIYGYTF
-,TRBJ2-7,TRBV5-4,-,TGTGCCAGCAGCCCCCAGGGCGGGACCTACGAGCAGTACTTC,CASSPQGGTYEQYF
-,TRBJ2-7,TRBV6-5,-,TGTGCCAGCAGTTACTCTGGGGGCTCCTACGAGCAGTACTTC,CASSYSGGSYEQYF
-,TRBJ1-5,TRBV6-4,-,TGTGCCAGCAACCGCGTCCCAAATCAGCCCCAGCATTTT,CASNRVPNQPQHF
-,TRBJ1-2,TRBV5-4,TRBD1,TGTGCCAGCAGCTTGACAGGGGTAGACTATGGCTACACCTTC,CASSLTGVDYGYTF
-,TRBJ2-5,TRBV7-6,-,TGTGCCAGCAGGTTCTCCCCGGGCAGTCAAGAGACCCAGTACTTC,CASRFSPGSQETQYF
-,TRBJ2-1,TRBV5-1,-,TGCGCCAGCAGCCCTAATGTAGGGAATGAGCAGTTCTTC,CASSPNVGNEQFF
-,TRBJ1-1,TRBV6-5,TRBD1,TGTGCCAGCAGTTACTCGGCAGGGGGTAAAGCTTTCTTT,CASSYSAGGKAFF
-,TRBJ2-7,TRBV11-2,TRBD1,TGTGCCAGCAGCGGACAGGGTGTCCACGAGCAGTACTTC,CASSGQGVHEQYF
-,TRBJ2-1,TRBV15,-,TGTGCCACCAGCAGTAGGAGGCGCTCCTACAATGAGCAGTTCTTC,CATSSRRRSYNEQFF
-,TRBJ2-7,TRBV7-2,TRBD2,TGTGCCAGCAGCAGGGTTAGCGGGCCCGCCTACGAGCAGTACTTC,CASSRVSGPAYEQYF
few,TRBJ1-1,TRBV29-1,-,TGCAGCGTTCGGGGGGGCACTGAAGCTTTCTTT,CSVRGGTEAFF
-,TRBJ2-1,TRBV19,TRBD2,TGTGCCAGTAGAAACGGGAGGGCAGACAATGAGCAGTTCTTC,CASRNGRADNEQFF
-,TRBJ1-1,TRBV21-1,-,TGTGCCAGCAGCAAAGCAGGGAGGAACACTGAAGCTTTCTTT,CASSKAGRNTEAFF